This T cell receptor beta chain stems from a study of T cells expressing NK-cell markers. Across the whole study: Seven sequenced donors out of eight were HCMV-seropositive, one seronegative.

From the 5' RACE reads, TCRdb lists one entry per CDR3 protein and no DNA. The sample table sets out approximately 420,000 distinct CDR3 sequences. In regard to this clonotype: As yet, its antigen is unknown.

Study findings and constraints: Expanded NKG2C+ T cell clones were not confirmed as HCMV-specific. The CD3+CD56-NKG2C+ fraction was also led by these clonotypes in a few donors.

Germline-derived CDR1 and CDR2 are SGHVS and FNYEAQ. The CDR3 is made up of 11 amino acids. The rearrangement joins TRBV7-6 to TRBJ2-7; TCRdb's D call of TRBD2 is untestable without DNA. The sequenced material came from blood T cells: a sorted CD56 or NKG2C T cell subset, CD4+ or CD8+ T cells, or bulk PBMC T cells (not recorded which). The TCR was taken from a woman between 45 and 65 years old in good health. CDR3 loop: CASSHGREQYF.